The 21 T cell receptor beta chains in this list originate from one sample, sequenced in a study of blood T cell repertoires in COVID-19. Libraries were prepared by immunoSEQ multiplex PCR; TCRdb keeps only in-frame clonotypes and omits some of them. This table holds about 440,000 clones, about 89% found once. Sequences were obtained from peripheral blood. The receptors come from a woman in her twenties or thirties with acute or convalescent COVID-19.

In its sample, this clone was seen once. This sequence joins TRBV2 and TRBJ2-3; D may be TRBD1 (6 bases). Germline values: CDR1 SNHLY, CDR2 FYNNEI. V was pared by 6 bases and J by 5 bases, with 15 bases between. The CDR3 runs to 14 residues. CDR3 loop: CASRDRTALDTQYF. The DNA for the CDR3 is TGTGCCAGCAGGGATCGGACAGCTTTAGATACGCAGTATTTT. The whole variable domain, remainder taken from reference TRBV2 and TRBJ2-3, is EPEVTQTPSHQVTQMGQEVILRCVPISNHLYFYWYRQILGQKVEFLVSFYNNEISEKSEIFDDQFSVERPDGSNFTLKIRSTKLEDSAMYFCASRDRTALDTQYFGPGTRLTVL.

The V and J genes are TRBV5-6 and TRBJ1-5; 9 nucleotides agree with TRBD1. The germline V gene encodes CDR1 SGHDT and CDR2 YYEEEE. V lost 4 bases to trimming and J lost 3 bases; unmatched junction nucleotides: 8. This CDR3 spans 16 amino acids. CDR3 nucleotide sequence: TGTGCCAGCAGCCCGGGGACAGGGCAACCCAATCAGCCCCAGCATTTT. This codes for CASSPGTGQPNQPQHF.

The V gene is TRBV30, the J gene TRBJ2-2; 8 bases are shared with TRBD2. The CDR3 has 12 residues. From germline, CDR1 is GTSNPN and CDR2 SVGIG (reference sequence). Trimming cost V 8 bases and J 6 bases; bases outside gene matches: 5. In DNA form, the CDR3 reads TGTGCCGGAGGTAGCGGGGCCGGGGAGCTGTTTTTT. Amino acid sequence: CAGGSGAGELFF.

This clone was counted a single time. This chain joins TRBV2 and TRBJ1-3; D unclear. The germline V and J ends were trimmed by 5 bases and 4 bases, with 18 bases remaining between them. The CDR3 loop spans 16 amino acids. Germline CDR1 SNHLY, CDR2 FYNNEI. For the CDR3, the DNA is TGTGCCAGCAGTCCAAACGGCCTAACAGTGGGAAACACCATATATTTT. Translated, it gives CASSPNGLTVGNTIYF.

V usage is TRBV5-1 and J usage is TRBJ2-3; a weak D match, TRBD2 (7 bases). V lost 4 bases and J lost 1, with 13 bases in between. The CDR3 spans 15 residues. Looked up from germline, CDR1 is SGHRS and CDR2 is YFSETQ. The CDR3 nucleotides are TGCGCCAGCAGCGGGGAGGGGGACCGCACAGATACGCAGTATTTT. It specifies CASSGEGDRTDTQYF. The full variable domain, in which reference TRBV5-1 and TRBJ2-3 provide the parts outside the CDR3, is KAGVTQTPRYLIKTRGQQVTLSCSPISGHRSVSWYQQTPGQGLQFLFEYFSETQRNKGNFPGRFSGRQFSNSRSEMNVSTLELGDSALYLCASSGEGDRTDTQYFGPGTRLTVL.

The chain joins TRBV12-3 or TRBV12-4 to TRBJ1-5; D may be TRBD1 (5 bases). Trimming cost V 4 bases and J 7 bases, with 11 bases left between them. The CDR3 spans 13 residues. CDR3 amino acids: CASSSGLFQPQHF. In nucleotides, the CDR3 is TGTGCCAGCAGTTCAGGGCTGTTCCAGCCCCAGCATTTT.

The genes are TRBV6-5 and TRBJ1-5; 7 bases fit TRBD1. The V gene end was trimmed by 6 bases and the J gene end by 5 bases; junction bases not matched to a gene: 10. CDR3 length equals 15 residues. CDR1 and CDR2 from the germline V gene are MNHEY and SVGAGI. The CDR3 protein is CASRPTDRVYQPQHF. CDR3 nucleotides: TGTGCCAGCAGACCCACAGACAGGGTATATCAGCCCCAGCATTTT.

The chain recombines TRBV10-3 with TRBJ2-7; possibly TRBD2 for D (6 bases). V was pared by 6 bases and J by 5 bases, with 17 bases between. Germline lookup yields CDR1 ENHRY and CDR2 SYGVKD. CDR3 length equals 14 residues. The CDR3 DNA sequence: TGTGCCATCAGGGAGGGGACCAGGGAGGACGAGCAGTACTTC. The encoded protein is CAIREGTREDEQYF.

V gene TRBV9 combines with J gene TRBJ1-1; D is unresolved. The CDR3 contains 13 residues. Germline CDR1 is SGDLS and CDR2 is YYNGEE. V lost 3 bases to trimming and J lost 11 bases, with 17 bases between them. The CDR3 protein is CASSEGARGPAFF. As DNA, the CDR3 is TGTGCCAGCAGCGAAGGAGCTAGAGGGCCGGCTTTCTTT.

The chain is built from TRBV7-9 and TRBJ2-7, with 8 bases fitting TRBD2. The CDR3 is made up of 16 amino acids. Germline V lookup: CDR1 SEHNR, CDR2 FQNEAQ (reference sequence). The trim removed 5 bases at V and 0 bases at J, leaving 9 bases unmatched. The CDR3 sequence: CASSSILAVGSYEQYF. The CDR3 DNA reads TGTGCCAGCAGCAGTATACTAGCGGTAGGCTCCTACGAGCAGTACTTC.

The chain combines TRBV10-1 with TRBJ2-3; 7 nucleotides align to TRBD1. Germline V gene lookup returns CDR1 WNHNN and CDR2 SYGVQD (reference sequence). The V segment lost 6 bases and the J segment 6 bases; nucleotides outside the gene matches: 12. This CDR3 is built from 15 residues. This CDR3 is CASSETRGPLDTQYF. The CDR3 DNA is TGCGCCAGCAGCGAGACGAGGGGGCCTTTGGATACGCAGTATTTT.

The chain carries TRBV2 and TRBJ2-2; 7 bases are shared with TRBD1. Losses at the gene ends were 7 bases for V and 6 bases for J; bases not matched to a gene: 17. CDR1 and CDR2 (germline): SNHLY, FYNNEI. The CDR3 is 17 residues long. The CDR3 DNA follows: TGTGCCAGCACCCCAAGGACAGGTCTTTTATACTCCGGGGAGCTGTTTTTT. This sequence encodes CASTPRTGLLYSGELFF. Supplemented by reference TRBV2 and TRBJ2-2, the full variable domain reads EPEVTQTPSHQVTQMGQEVILRCVPISNHLYFYWYRQILGQKVEFLVSFYNNEISEKSEIFDDQFSVERPDGSNFTLKIRSTKLEDSAMYFCASTPRTGLLYSGELFFGEGSRLTVL.

This clone showed up just a few times. This chain connects TRBV7-9 to TRBJ2-3; D might be TRBD1 (5 bases). The CDR3 consists of 13 residues. CDR1 and CDR2 from the germline V gene are SEHNR and FQNEAQ (reference sequence). Trimming left V 4 bases short and J 4 bases short, with 9 bases between. CDR3: CASSWPTADTQYF. Here the CDR3 DNA reads TGTGCCAGCAGCTGGCCGACAGCAGATACGCAGTATTTT. The complete variable domain, with remaining parts taken from reference TRBV7-9 and TRBJ2-3, reads DTGVSQNPRHKITKRGQNVTFRCDPISEHNRLYWYRQTLGQGPEFLTYFQNEAQLEKSRLLSDRFSAERPKGSFSTLEIQRTEQGDSAMYLCASSWPTADTQYFGPGTRLTVL.

The CDR3 loop is CASSPDRPTYNEQFF. Here the CDR3 DNA reads TGTGCCAGCAGCCCCGACAGGCCGACCTACAATGAGCAGTTCTTC. The V call is TRBV7-9, the J call TRBJ2-1; D possibly corresponds to TRBD1 (6 bases). The germline V and J ends were trimmed by 5 bases and 2 bases, with 13 bases remaining between them. Germline loops: CDR1 SEHNR, CDR2 FQNEAQ (reference sequence). The CDR3 covers 15 residues.

V usage is TRBV2 and J usage is TRBJ1-2; 7 bases align to TRBD1. This CDR3 region has 14 residues. CDR1 is SNHLY, CDR2 FYNNEI, per germline. V shed 2 bases and J 4 bases; nucleotides not matched to a gene: 4. The CDR3 region has the DNA TGTGCCAGCAGTGAATCGACAGGGATCTATGGCTACACCTTC. This gives the protein CASSESTGIYGYTF.

V usage is TRBV29-1 and J usage is TRBJ2-3; TRBD2 aligns across 11 bases. V gave up 5 bases and J gave up 3 bases; unmatched junction bases: 4. Germline V CDR1 and CDR2: SQVTM, ANQGSEA. This CDR3 region has 14 residues. The CDR3 sequence is CSVRLAGGTDTQYF. CDR3 nucleotides: TGCAGCGTTCGGTTAGCGGGGGGGACAGATACGCAGTATTTT.

In the case of this clone: The same CDR3 arises from other DNA sequences in this sample as well. The chain links TRBV7-9 to TRBJ2-3, with 8 bases identical to TRBD2. Unmatched junction bases numbered 1, after V lost 5 bases and J lost 6 bases. The germline V gene has CDR1 SEHNR and CDR2 FQNEAQ (reference sequence). The CDR3 loop spans 12 amino acids. The CDR3 bases are TGTGCCAGCAGCCCGGGGGGGGATACGCAGTATTTT. Encoded protein: CASSPGGDTQYF.

The chain couples TRBV5-1 to TRBJ2-7; 11 bases agree with TRBD2. With 4 bases clipped from V and 2 bases from J, the junction kept 8 bases outside the gene matches. The CDR3 spans 16 residues. Looked up from germline, CDR1 is SGHRS and CDR2 is YFSETQ. This chain's CDR3 is CASSVTLAGGTYEQYF. For the CDR3, the DNA is TGCGCCAGCAGCGTGACGCTAGCGGGGGGAACCTACGAGCAGTACTTC.

J is TRBJ2-2 and V is TRBV12-3 or TRBV12-4; perhaps TRBD2 as D (5 bases). V was shortened by 3 bases and J by 6 bases, with 8 bases between the two germline ends. This CDR3 is built from 13 residues. Here the CDR3 DNA reads TGTGCCAGCAGTTTGGGCGGGCCCGGGGAGCTGTTTTTT. Translated: CASSLGGPGELFF.

This chain joins TRBV14 and TRBJ2-5, with 9 bases aligning to TRBD1. V shed 4 bases and J 0 bases; nucleotides not matched to a gene: 3. Germline lookup yields CDR1 SGHDN and CDR2 FVKESK. This CDR3 spans 15 amino acids. This CDR3 is CASSRGQGYQETQYF. CDR3 nucleotides: TGTGCCAGCAGCCGAGGACAGGGGTACCAAGAGACCCAGTACTTC.

V gene TRBV5-1 combines with J gene TRBJ1-1, with TRBD1 matching over 8 bases. J was trimmed by 5 bases and V by 5 bases; bases with no gene match: 5. There are 13 residues in the CDR3. Germline CDR1 reads SGHRS; CDR2 reads YFSETQ. As DNA, the CDR3 is TGCGCCAGCAGATCTACAGGGGGGACTGAAGCTTTCTTT. This gives the protein CASRSTGGTEAFF.